Listed below are T cell receptor beta chains from one sample, sequenced in a study of blood T cell repertoires in COVID-19. The repertoire was sequenced with immunoSEQ multiplex PCR; TCRdb's copy has only in-frame clones and lacks some. The sample holds approximately 70,000 clones, 85% to 90% seen once. What was sequenced was peripheral blood. Source of these receptors: a human donor in a cohort sampled during active COVID-19. The CDR3 runs from the conserved cysteine through the conserved F or W. The D gene is left open where the match is weak. Clone size appears in some rows only: once, few, many, or a class for an expanded clone.

>once|TRBJ1-2|.|TRBV21-1
CASSSRTGGAGGYTF
TGTGCCAGCAGCAGCAGGACAGGGGGCGCGGGAGGCTACACCTTC
>.|TRBJ1-6|TRBD1|TRBV10-2
CASSDGGQGYSPLHF
TGCGCCAGCAGTGACGGGGGACAGGGGTATTCACCCCTCCACTTT
>many|TRBJ1-6|TRBD1|TRBV9
CASNPGQGHNSPLHF
TGTGCCAGCAACCCGGGACAGGGTCATAATTCACCCCTCCACTTT
>once|TRBJ2-2|TRBD2|TRBV19
CASRTGGAPNTGELFF
TGTGCCAGTAGAACGGGGGGAGCGCCGAACACCGGGGAGCTGTTTTTT
>.|TRBJ2-7|.|TRBV6-5
CASSKWTEPYEQYF
TGTGCCAGCAGTAAATGGACAGAGCCCTACGAGCAGTACTTC
>.|TRBJ1-1|.|TRBV27
CASSRKTANTEAFF
TGTGCCAGCAGTCGAAAGACAGCGAACACTGAAGCTTTCTTT
>.|TRBJ2-5|TRBD2|TRBV5-1
CASSLVGGREETQYF
TGCGCCAGCAGCTTGGTGGGCGGGAGGGAAGAGACCCAGTACTTC
>.|TRBJ1-2|TRBD1|TRBV4-3
CASSQAPGQVYGYTF
TGCGCCAGCAGCCAAGCCCCCGGACAGGTATATGGCTACACCTTC
>.|TRBJ2-1|.|TRBV19
CATRIGVNEQFF
TGTGCCACCAGAATCGGGGTGAATGAGCAGTTCTTC
>.|TRBJ2-3|TRBD2|TRBV5-1
CASAKLAGVATDTQYF
TGCGCCAGCGCCAAACTAGCGGGAGTCGCCACAGATACGCAGTATTTT
>.|TRBJ2-5|TRBD1|TRBV5-6
CASSYVPGQGGWTQYF
TGTGCCAGCAGCTACGTACCAGGACAGGGGGGATGGACCCAGTACTTC
>.|TRBJ2-5|TRBD1|TRBV25-1
CASSQPGQGETQYF
TGTGCCAGCAGTCAACCGGGACAGGGGGAGACCCAGTACTTC
>.|TRBJ1-2|.|TRBV19
CASSTHTEGYGYTF
TGTGCCAGTAGTACTCACACGGAGGGGTATGGCTACACCTTC
>.|TRBJ2-2|.|TRBV19
CASSISQGGTGELFF
TGTGCCAGTAGTATTTCGCAGGGTGGGACCGGGGAGCTGTTTTTT
>.|TRBJ2-7|TRBD2|TRBV28
CASSSQGLAGVPHEQYF
TGTGCCAGCAGTTCTCAGGGACTAGCGGGAGTGCCCCACGAGCAGTACTTC
>.|TRBJ2-1|TRBD2|TRBV28
CASSPLASSYNEQFF
TGTGCCAGCAGTCCACTAGCGAGCTCCTACAATGAGCAGTTCTTC
>.|TRBJ1-2|TRBD1|TRBV19
CASSHTGGAYYGYTF
TGTGCCAGTAGCCACACAGGGGGCGCGTACTATGGCTACACCTTC
>.|TRBJ2-7|TRBD1|TRBV10-2
CASTPPDRVDEQYF
TGCGCCAGCACTCCTCCGGACAGGGTGGACGAGCAGTACTTC
>.|TRBJ1-1|TRBD1|TRBV6-5
CASSKGQGRAFF
TGTGCCAGCAGCAAGGGACAGGGAAGAGCTTTCTTT
>.|TRBJ2-3|.|TRBV6-5
CASSLNSRDTQYF
TGTGCCAGCAGTCTCAACTCCCGAGATACGCAGTATTTT
>.|TRBJ1-1|TRBD1|TRBV6-5
CASTTQRQGNTEAFF
TGTGCCAGCACCACCCAAAGACAGGGGAACACTGAAGCTTTCTTT
>.|TRBJ1-5|TRBD1|TRBV19
CASSIGTGLGSAQHF
TGTGCCAGTAGTATTGGGACAGGTTTAGGATCGGCCCAGCATTTT
>.|TRBJ1-2|.|TRBV2
CASSYSRPPRLYGYTF
TGTGCCAGCAGCTATAGCCGGCCTCCCCGTTTATATGGCTACACCTTC
>.|TRBJ1-5|TRBD1|TRBV19
CASSILWTGGSQPQHF
TGTGCCAGTAGTATTCTCTGGACAGGGGGCTCTCAGCCCCAGCATTTT
>.|TRBJ2-7|TRBD1|TRBV28
CASSFTGGNAYEQYF
TGTGCCAGCAGTTTCACAGGGGGAAACGCCTACGAGCAGTACTTC
>.|TRBJ1-5|.|TRBV28
CASTQVEQPQHF
TGTGCCAGCACCCAGGTCGAACAGCCCCAGCATTTT
>.|TRBJ2-7|TRBD1|TRBV5-6
CASTLYRGPGEQYF
TGTGCCAGCACCTTATACAGGGGACCAGGCGAGCAGTACTTC
>.|TRBJ2-3|.|TRBV14
CASSRRDNAAYF
TGTGCCAGCAGCCGAAGGGACAACGCCGCGTATTTT
>.|TRBJ2-3|.|TRBV4-2
CASSQDSPTDTQYF
TGTGCCAGCAGCCAAGACTCCCCCACAGATACGCAGTATTTT
>.|TRBJ2-7|.|TRBV6-2/TRBV6-3
CASSYLGLGNYEQYF
TGTGCCAGCAGTTACTTGGGCCTGGGTAACTACGAGCAGTACTTC
>.|TRBJ2-7|.|TRBV7-2
CASSLPGSYEQYF
TGTGCCAGCAGCTTGCCAGGGTCCTACGAGCAGTACTTC
>.|TRBJ2-1|TRBD1|TRBV9
CASSVGGTGLNEQFF
TGTGCCAGCAGCGTAGGAGGGACAGGGTTAAATGAGCAGTTCTTC
>few|TRBJ2-7|TRBD2|TRBV2
CASSQGGSSYEQYF
TGTGCCAGCAGCCAGGGCGGGAGCTCCTACGAGCAGTACTTC
>once|TRBJ2-7|TRBD1|TRBV19
CASSTQGTGSSYEQYF
TGTGCCAGTAGTACTCAAGGGACAGGGAGCTCCTACGAGCAGTACTTC
>.|TRBJ2-6|.|TRBV14
CASSQAGFSGANVLTF
TGTGCCAGCAGCCAAGCGGGGTTCTCTGGGGCCAACGTCCTGACTTTC
>.|TRBJ2-3|.|TRBV28
CASKAGTDTQYF
TGTGCCAGCAAGGCGGGCACAGATACGCAGTATTTT
>.|TRBJ2-1|TRBD2|TRBV7-9
CASSLDGGAYNEQFF
TGTGCCAGCAGCTTAGACGGGGGGGCCTACAATGAGCAGTTCTTC
>.|TRBJ2-7|TRBD1|TRBV6-2/TRBV6-3
CASSLDRGYEQYF
TGTGCCAGCAGCCTGGACAGGGGTTACGAGCAGTACTTC
>few|TRBJ2-2|.|TRBV3-1/TRBV3-2
CASSRVNTGELFF
TGTGCCAGCAGCCGAGTCAACACCGGGGAGCTGTTTTTT
>.|TRBJ2-7|.|TRBV3-1/TRBV3-2
CASSQGGDEQYF
TGTGCCAGCAGCCAAGGCGGGGACGAGCAGTACTTC